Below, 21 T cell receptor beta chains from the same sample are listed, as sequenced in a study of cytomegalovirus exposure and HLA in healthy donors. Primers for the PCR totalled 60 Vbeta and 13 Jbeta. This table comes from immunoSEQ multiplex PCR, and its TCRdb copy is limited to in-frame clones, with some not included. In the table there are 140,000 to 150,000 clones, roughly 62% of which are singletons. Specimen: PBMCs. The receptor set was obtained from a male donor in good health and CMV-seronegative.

CDR3 sequence reads: CASSLDLLTGEQYF. In nucleotides, the CDR3 is TGTGCCAGCAGCTTGGACCTACTAACGGGGGAGCAGTACTTC. The chain carries TRBV5-4 and TRBJ2-7, with a weak D call TRBD2 (5 bases). This CDR3 contains 14 residues. Trimming took 0 bases from V and 7 from J, leaving 14 bases between them. Germline V gene data show CDR1 as SGHNT and CDR2 as YYREEE (reference sequence).

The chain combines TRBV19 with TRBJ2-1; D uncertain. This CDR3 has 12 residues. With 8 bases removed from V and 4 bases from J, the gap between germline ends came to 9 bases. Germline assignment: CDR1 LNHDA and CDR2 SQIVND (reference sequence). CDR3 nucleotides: TGTGCCAGTTCGTTGAGATACAATGAGCAGTTCTTC. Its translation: CASSLRYNEQFF.

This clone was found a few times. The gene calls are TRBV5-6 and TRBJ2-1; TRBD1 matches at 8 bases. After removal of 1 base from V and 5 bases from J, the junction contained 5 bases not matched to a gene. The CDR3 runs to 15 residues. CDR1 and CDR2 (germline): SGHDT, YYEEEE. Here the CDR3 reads CASSLTWTGHNEQFF. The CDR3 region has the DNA TGTGCCAGCAGCTTGACCTGGACAGGGCACAATGAGCAGTTCTTC.

The CDR3 is CASSPGTGGRNEQFF. CDR3 DNA: TGTGCCAGCTCACCCGGGACAGGGGGACGAAATGAGCAGTTCTTC. The genes are TRBV18 and TRBJ2-1; 11 bases line up with TRBD1. V lost 3 bases to trimming and J lost 7 bases; unmatched junction nucleotides: 5. This CDR3 comprises 15 residues. Germline CDR1 KGHSH, CDR2 LQKENI. Full variable domain (rest looked up from reference TRBV18 and TRBJ2-1): NAGVMQNPRHLVRRRGQEARLRCSPMKGHSHVYWYRQLPEEGLKFMVYLQKENIIDESGMPKERFSAEFPKEGPSILRIQQVVRGDSAAYFCASSPGTGGRNEQFFGPGTRLTVL.

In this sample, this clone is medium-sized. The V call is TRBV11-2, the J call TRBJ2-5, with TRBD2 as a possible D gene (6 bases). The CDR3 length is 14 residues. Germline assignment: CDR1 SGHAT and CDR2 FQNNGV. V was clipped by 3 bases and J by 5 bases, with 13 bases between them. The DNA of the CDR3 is TGTGCCAGCAGCTTCTGGGAAGGGAGGGAGACCCAGTACTTC. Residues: CASSFWEGRETQYF.

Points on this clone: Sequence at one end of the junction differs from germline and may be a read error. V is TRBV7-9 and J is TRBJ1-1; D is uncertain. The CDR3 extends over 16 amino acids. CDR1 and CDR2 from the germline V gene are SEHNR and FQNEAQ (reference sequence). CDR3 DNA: TGTTCCAGCAGCTTAAGCCTTGGGCTGATGAACACTGAAGCTTTCTTT. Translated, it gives CSSSLSLGLMNTEAFF. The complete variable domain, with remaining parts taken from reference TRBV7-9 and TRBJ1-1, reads DTGVSQNPRHKITKRGQNVTFRCDPISEHNRLYWYRQTLGQGPEFLTYFQNEAQLEKSRLLSDRFSAERPKGSFSTLEIQRTEQGDSAMYLCSSSLSLGLMNTEAFFGQGTRLTVV.

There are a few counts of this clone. Written as DNA, the CDR3 is TGTGCCAGCAGTTTTGGGACAGGGGGTGAAAAACTGTTTTTT. Its protein is CASSFGTGGEKLFF. This chain joins TRBV27 and TRBJ1-4; 11 bases line up with TRBD1. The CDR3 has 14 residues. Germline assignment: CDR1 MNHEY and CDR2 SMNVEV (reference sequence). The V segment lost 3 bases and the J segment 7 bases; nucleotides outside the gene matches: 1. The whole variable domain, filled in from reference TRBV27 and TRBJ1-4, reads EAQVTQNPRYLITVTGKKLTVTCSQNMNHEYMSWYRQDPGLGLRQIYYSMNVEVTDKGDVPEGYKVSRKEKRNFPLILESPSPNQTSLYFCASSFGTGGEKLFFGSGTQLSVL.

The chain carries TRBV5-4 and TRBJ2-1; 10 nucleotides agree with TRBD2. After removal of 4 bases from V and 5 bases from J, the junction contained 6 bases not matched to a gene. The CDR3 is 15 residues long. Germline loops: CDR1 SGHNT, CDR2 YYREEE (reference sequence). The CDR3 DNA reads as TGTGCCAGCAGCCCTTGGACTAGCGGAAACAATGAGCAGTTCTTC. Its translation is CASSPWTSGNNEQFF.

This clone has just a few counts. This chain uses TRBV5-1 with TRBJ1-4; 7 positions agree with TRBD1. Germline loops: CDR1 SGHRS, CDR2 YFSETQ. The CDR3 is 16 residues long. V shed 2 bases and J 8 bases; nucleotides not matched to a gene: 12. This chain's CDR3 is CASSFRARQGGEKLFF. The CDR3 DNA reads TGCGCCAGCAGCTTCCGGGCCCGACAGGGCGGCGAAAAACTGTTTTTT.

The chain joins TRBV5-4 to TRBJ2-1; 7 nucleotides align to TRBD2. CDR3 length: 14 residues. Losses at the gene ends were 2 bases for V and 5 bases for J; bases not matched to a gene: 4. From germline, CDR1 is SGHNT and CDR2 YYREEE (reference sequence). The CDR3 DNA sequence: TGTGCCAGCAGCTTCCCGGGGGGTAACAATGAGCAGTTCTTC. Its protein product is CASSFPGGNNEQFF.

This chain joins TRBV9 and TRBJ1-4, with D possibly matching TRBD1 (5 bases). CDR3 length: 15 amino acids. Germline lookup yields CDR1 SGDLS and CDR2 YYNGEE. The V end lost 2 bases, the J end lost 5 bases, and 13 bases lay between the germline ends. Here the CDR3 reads CASSVSPGGNEKLFF. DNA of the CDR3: TGTGCCAGCAGCGTTTCCCCCGGGGGGAATGAAAAACTGTTTTTT.

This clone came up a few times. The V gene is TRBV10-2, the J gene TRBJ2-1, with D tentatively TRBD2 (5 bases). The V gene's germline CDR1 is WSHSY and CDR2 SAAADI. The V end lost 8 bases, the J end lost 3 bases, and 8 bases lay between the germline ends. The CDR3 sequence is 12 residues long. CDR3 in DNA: TGCGCCAGCGAACGGGGCTACAATGAGCAGTTCTTC. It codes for CASERGYNEQFF.

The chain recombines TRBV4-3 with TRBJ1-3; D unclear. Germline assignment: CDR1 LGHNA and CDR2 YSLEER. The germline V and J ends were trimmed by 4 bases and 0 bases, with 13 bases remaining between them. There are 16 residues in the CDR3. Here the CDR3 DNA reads TGCGCCAGCAGCCCTCAGAGCGTAATCTCTGGAAACACCATATATTTT. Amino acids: CASSPQSVISGNTIYF.

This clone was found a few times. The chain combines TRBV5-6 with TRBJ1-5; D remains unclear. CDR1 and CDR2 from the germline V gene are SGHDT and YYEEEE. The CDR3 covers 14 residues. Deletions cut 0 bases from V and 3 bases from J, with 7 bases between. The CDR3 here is CASSLGGYNQPQHF. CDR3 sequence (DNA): TGTGCCAGCAGCTTGGGCGGCTACAATCAGCCCCAGCATTTT.

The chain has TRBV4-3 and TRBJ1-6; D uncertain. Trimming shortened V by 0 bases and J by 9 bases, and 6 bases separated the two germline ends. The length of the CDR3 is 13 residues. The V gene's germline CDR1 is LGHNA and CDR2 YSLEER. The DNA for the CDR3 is TGCGCCAGCAGCCAAGATCCAGTTTCACCCCTCCACTTT. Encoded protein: CASSQDPVSPLHF.

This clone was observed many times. The CDR3, as DNA: TGTGCCAGCAGTGACGAGGCTCGTAATGAAAAACTGTTTTTT. Its translation is CASSDEARNEKLFF. V is TRBV6-4 and J is TRBJ1-4; no definite D call. Germline V gives CDR1 MRHNA, CDR2 SNTAGT. The CDR3 is 14 amino acids. The germline V and J ends were trimmed by 2 bases and 4 bases, with 8 bases remaining between them.

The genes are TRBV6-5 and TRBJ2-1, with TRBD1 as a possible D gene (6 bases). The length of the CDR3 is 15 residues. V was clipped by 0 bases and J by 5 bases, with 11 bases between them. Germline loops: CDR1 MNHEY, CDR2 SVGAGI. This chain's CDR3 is CASSYSAGENNEQFF. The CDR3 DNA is TGTGCCAGCAGTTACTCGGCAGGGGAGAACAATGAGCAGTTCTTC.

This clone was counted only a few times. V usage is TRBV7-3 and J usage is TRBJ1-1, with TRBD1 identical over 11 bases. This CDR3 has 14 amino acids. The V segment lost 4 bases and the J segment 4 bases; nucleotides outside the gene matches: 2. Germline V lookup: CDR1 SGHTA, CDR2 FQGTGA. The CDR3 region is CASSSGQGATEAFF. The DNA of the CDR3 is TGTGCCAGCAGCTCCGGACAGGGGGCCACTGAAGCTTTCTTT.

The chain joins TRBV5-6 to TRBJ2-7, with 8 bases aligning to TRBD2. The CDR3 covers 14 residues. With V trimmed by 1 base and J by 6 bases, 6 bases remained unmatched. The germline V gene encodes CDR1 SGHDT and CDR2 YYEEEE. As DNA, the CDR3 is TGTGCCAGCAGCTTGACCGGGACTAGGACCGAGCAGTACTTC. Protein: CASSLTGTRTEQYF.

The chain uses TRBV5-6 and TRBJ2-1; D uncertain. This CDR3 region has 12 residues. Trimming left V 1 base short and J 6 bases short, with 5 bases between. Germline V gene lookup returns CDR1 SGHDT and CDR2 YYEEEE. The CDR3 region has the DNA TGTGCCAGCAGCTTGACAGTCAATGAGCAGTTCTTC. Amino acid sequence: CASSLTVNEQFF.

The CDR3 sequence is CASSPPGQGSYEQYF. The CDR3 DNA reads as TGCGCCAGCAGCCCACCGGGACAGGGAAGCTACGAGCAGTACTTC. The chain couples TRBV5-1 to TRBJ2-7; 9 nucleotides align to TRBD1. The V segment lost 4 bases and the J segment 3 bases; nucleotides outside the gene matches: 8. The CDR3 is 15 residues long. In germline, CDR1 is SGHRS, CDR2 YFSETQ.